This TCR beta chain derives from a study of OX40 agonist ivuxolimab in advanced cancers. Study background: The mean age was roughly 60 years, ranging from roughly 23 to 90, with 82.7% of participants male.

Here immunoSEQ multiplex PCR was the method, and the copy in TCRdb shows in-frame clones only, minus some. The sample lists roughly 68,000 clones, 91% seen once, with more than 0.85% in the top ten. This clone was observed a single time. Germline V gene sequence: CDR1 SGHRS, CDR2 YFSETQ. V lost 3 bases and J lost 6, with 19 bases in between. The CDR3 consists of 15 residues. This sequence originates from an adult with an advanced solid tumor such as melanoma, head and neck, liver or kidney cancer. The chain recombines TRBV5-1 with TRBJ2-7, with D possibly matching TRBD2 (5 bases). The source material was CD4+ or CD8+ T cells sorted from blood, sampled in a trial of the OX40 agonist ivuxolimab. CDR3 amino acids: CASSWTGVPTGEQYF. CDR3 DNA: TGCGCCAGCAGCTGGACTGGAGTTCCCACGGGCGAGCAGTACTTC.